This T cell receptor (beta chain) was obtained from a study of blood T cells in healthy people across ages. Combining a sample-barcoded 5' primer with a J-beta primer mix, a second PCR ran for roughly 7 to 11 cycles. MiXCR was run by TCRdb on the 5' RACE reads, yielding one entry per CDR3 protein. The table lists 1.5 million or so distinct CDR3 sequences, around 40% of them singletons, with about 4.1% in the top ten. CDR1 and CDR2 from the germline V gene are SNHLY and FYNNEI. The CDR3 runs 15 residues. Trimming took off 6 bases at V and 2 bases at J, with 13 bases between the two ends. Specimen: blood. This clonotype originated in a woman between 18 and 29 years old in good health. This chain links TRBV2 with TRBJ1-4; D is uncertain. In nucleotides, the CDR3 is TGTGCCAGCAGGAACACCTTAGCCACTAATGAAAAACTGTTTTTT. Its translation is CASRNTLATNEKLFF.